These 10 T cell receptor beta chains were all obtained from the same sample, sequenced in a study of T cell repertoires in cytomegalovirus infection. Each CDR3 protein is one row after TCRdb ran MiXCR on the reads. The table records 490,000 or so distinct CDR3 sequences, about 11% of them present only once. Sequencing was carried out using PBMCs. These receptors originate from a human donor in good health (CMV status not recorded). Some clones in this sample may be carry-over from other donors' samples.

The chain links TRBV20-1 to TRBJ1-5; D is unresolved. Trimming took off 1 base at V and 0 bases at J, with 10 bases between the two ends. Germline V CDR1 and CDR2: DFQATT, SNEGSKA (reference sequence). The length of the CDR3 is 15 residues. DNA for the CDR3: TGCAGTGCTAGAGGGGCGGGTTATAGCAATCAGCCCCAGCATTTT. Amino acids: CSARGAGYSNQPQHF.

The gene calls are TRBV29-1 and TRBJ2-3, with D possibly TRBD1 on 5 matching bases. Germline values: CDR1 SQVTM, CDR2 ANQGSEA. Trimming left V 7 bases short and J 2 bases short, with 13 bases between. This CDR3 is built from 13 residues. The CDR3 DNA reads TGCAGCGCCGAGCCCAGGGCCACAGATACGCAGTATTTT. This gives the protein CSAEPRATDTQYF.

Ten or more counts support this clonotype. The chain joins TRBV7-2 to TRBJ1-4; maybe TRBD1 (5 bases). V was clipped by 5 bases and J by 13 bases, with 17 bases between them. The CDR3 is 13 residues long. Germline assignment: CDR1 SGHTA and CDR2 FQGNSA. The chain's CDR3 is CASSPHGTVGLFF. The CDR3 DNA sequence: TGTGCCAGCAGCCCCCACGGGACCGTGGGACTGTTTTTT. The full variable domain, completed using reference TRBV7-2 and TRBJ1-4, is GAGVSQSPSNKVTEKGKDVELRCDPISGHTALYWYRQSLGQGLEFLIYFQGNSAPDKSGLPSDRFSAERTGGSVSTLTIQRTQQEDSAVYLCASSPHGTVGLFFGSGTQLSVL.

This clonotype occurred a few times. The chain couples TRBV7-3 to TRBJ2-7; D might be TRBD1 (6 bases). The CDR3 is 13 residues long. V lost 4 bases, J lost 6 bases, and 13 bases lay in between. CDR1 and CDR2 (germline): SGHTA, FQGTGA. The CDR3 reads CASSSWTVLEQYF. In DNA form, the CDR3 reads TGTGCCAGCAGCTCCTGGACAGTTCTCGAGCAGTACTTC.

This chain links TRBV5-4 with TRBJ2-1; D ambiguous. Germline assignment: CDR1 SGHNT and CDR2 YYREEE (reference sequence). V was trimmed by 1 base and J by 5 bases, leaving 4 bases between them. The CDR3 loop spans 12 amino acids. For the CDR3, the DNA is TGTGCCAGCAGCTTGTCTAACAATGAGCAGTTCTTC. Its translation: CASSLSNNEQFF.

In the case of this clonotype: Lacking the conserved final phenylalanine or tryptophan, this CDR3 likely reflects a read error. This chain uses TRBV25-1 with TRBJ2-5, with D perhaps matching TRBD1 or TRBD2 (6 bases each). V lost 4 bases, J lost 4 bases, and 19 bases lay in between. The length of the CDR3 is 16 residues. The germline gives CDR1 MGHDK, CDR2 SYGVNS. CDR3 nucleotide sequence: TGTGCCAGCAGTGGGGGGAGGCAGGGGAAGGTAGAGACCCAGTACTCC. Translated, it gives CASSGGRQGKVETQYS.

To note about this clonotype: A clone one base away is much larger, so this may be a read error. The chain recombines TRBV9 with TRBJ2-1; 10 bases match TRBD2. The CDR3 contains 13 residues. Germline CDR1 and CDR2: SGDLS and YYNGEE. Trimming removed 4 bases from V and 8 bases from J; junction bases left unmatched: 3. In DNA form, the CDR3 reads TGTGCCAGCAGCCGGACTAGCGGCGATGAGCAGTTCTTC. Its translation: CASSRTSGDEQFF.

In its sample, this clonotype was seen many times. The genes are TRBV14 and TRBJ1-6, with 8 bases aligning to TRBD1. Germline CDR1 reads SGHDN; CDR2 reads FVKESK. V was clipped by 1 base and J by 10 bases; unmatched bases: 6. This CDR3 spans 15 amino acids. The CDR3 sequence is CASSQATGGGSPLHF. The CDR3 DNA reads as TGTGCCAGCAGCCAAGCAACAGGGGGTGGGTCACCCCTCCACTTT.

This clonotype was picked up many times. The chain uses TRBV7-9 and TRBJ1-6; 8 positions agree with TRBD1. Per the germline V gene, CDR1 is SEHNR and CDR2 is FQNEAQ (reference sequence). This CDR3 comprises 15 residues. Trimming removed 1 base from V and 8 bases from J; junction bases left unmatched: 4. The DNA for the CDR3 is TGTGCCAGCAGCTTAGGGGTGACAGGGGATTCACCCCTCCACTTT. Translating it yields CASSLGVTGDSPLHF.

The V gene is TRBV27, the J gene TRBJ2-2, with D tentatively TRBD1 (5 bases). The CDR3 is made up of 14 amino acids. V was trimmed by 4 bases and J by 3 bases, leaving 9 bases between them. Germline lookup yields CDR1 MNHEY and CDR2 SMNVEV (reference sequence). CDR3 protein: CASSSGLHTGELFF. The CDR3 DNA reads TGTGCCAGCAGTTCAGGGCTACACACCGGGGAGCTGTTTTTT.